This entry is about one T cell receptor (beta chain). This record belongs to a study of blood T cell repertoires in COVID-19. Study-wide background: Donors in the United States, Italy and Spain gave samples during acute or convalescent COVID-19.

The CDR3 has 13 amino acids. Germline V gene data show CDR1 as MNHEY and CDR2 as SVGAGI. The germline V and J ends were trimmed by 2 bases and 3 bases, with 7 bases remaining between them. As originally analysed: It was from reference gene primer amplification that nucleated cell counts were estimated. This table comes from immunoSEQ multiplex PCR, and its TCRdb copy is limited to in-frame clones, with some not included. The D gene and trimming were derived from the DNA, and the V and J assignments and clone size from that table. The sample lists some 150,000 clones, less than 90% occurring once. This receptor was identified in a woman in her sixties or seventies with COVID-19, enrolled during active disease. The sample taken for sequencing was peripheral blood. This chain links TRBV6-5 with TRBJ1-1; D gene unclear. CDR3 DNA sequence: TGTGCCAGCAGTTACGAGGGTTACACTGAAGCTTTCTTT. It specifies CASSYEGYTEAFF.